The 11 T cell receptor beta chains below all came from one sample that was sequenced in a study of shared clonotypes between healthy human individuals. Only CD45RO-negative cells positively selected for CCR7 counted as naive CD8 cells, so terminally differentiated effector memory CD45RA+ cells were excluded. The repertoire was sequenced with immunoSEQ multiplex PCR; TCRdb's copy has only in-frame clones and lacks some. The data contain about 2.1 million clones, roughly 91% of them singletons. The sequencing sample was made of naive CD8+ T cells from PBMCs. These receptors came from a man younger than 30 in good health. Some clones in this sample may be carry-over from other donors' samples.

The chain is built from TRBV7-8 and TRBJ2-7; 8 bases are shared with TRBD2. The CDR3 consists of 14 residues. Losses at the gene ends were 4 bases for V and 0 bases for J; bases not matched to a gene: 2. Germline CDR1 SGHVS, CDR2 FQNEAQ. The CDR3 region is CASSSREVSYEQYF. DNA of the CDR3: TGTGCCAGCAGCTCGCGGGAGGTCTCCTACGAGCAGTACTTC.

This clone was seen only a few times. V is TRBV10-1 and J is TRBJ1-1; 9 bases match TRBD1. The CDR3 is 15 amino acids. CDR1 WNHNN and CDR2 SYGVQD come from the germline V gene (reference sequence). The V segment lost 3 bases and the J segment 4 bases; nucleotides outside the gene matches: 6. As DNA, the CDR3 is TGCGCCAGCAGTGAAGGGACAGGGATTGCCACTGAAGCTTTCTTT. Encoded protein: CASSEGTGIATEAFF.

J is TRBJ2-3 and V is TRBV4-3; D may match TRBD1 or TRBD2 (5 bases each). CDR3 length: 15 amino acids. Germline V gives CDR1 LGHNA, CDR2 YSLEER. With 0 bases removed from V and 4 bases from J, the gap between germline ends came to 11 bases. The CDR3 is CASSQDGGGADTQYF. CDR3 in DNA: TGCGCCAGCAGCCAAGATGGGGGTGGGGCAGATACGCAGTATTTT.

The rearrangement links TRBV14 to TRBJ2-7; D is possibly TRBD2 (5 bases). V was clipped by 4 bases and J by 6 bases, with 13 bases between them. This CDR3 spans 13 amino acids. Germline lookup yields CDR1 SGHDN and CDR2 FVKESK. CDR3 sequence reads: CASSPRGGPEQYF. CDR3 nucleotides: TGTGCCAGCAGCCCTCGCGGAGGCCCCGAGCAGTACTTC.

Turning to this clone: Other DNA variants within this sample encode the same CDR3. The J gene is TRBJ2-7, the V gene TRBV11-2; unclear D gene. V gave up 3 bases and J gave up 3 bases, with 9 bases separating them. Germline-derived CDR1 and CDR2 are SGHAT and FQNNGV. The CDR3 sequence is 13 residues long. Here the CDR3 reads CASSFSGGYEQYF. The DNA of the CDR3 is TGTGCCAGCAGCTTCTCCGGTGGCTACGAGCAGTACTTC.

In its sample, this clone was seen once. The gene calls are TRBV11-2 and TRBJ2-7; 7 bases fit TRBD2. CDR1 is SGHAT and CDR2 is FQNNGV in the germline V gene. CDR3 length: 15 residues. V was clipped by 4 bases and J by 3 bases; unmatched bases: 9. The DNA for the CDR3 is TGTGCCAGCAGCTCCACTTTAGGACTAGACTACGAGCAGTACTTC. It encodes CASSSTLGLDYEQYF.

The rearrangement uses TRBV28 and TRBJ1-1; 12 positions agree with TRBD1. The CDR3 loop spans 16 amino acids. J was trimmed by 3 bases and V by 5 bases; bases with no gene match: 7. Germline CDR1 and CDR2: MDHEN and SYDVKM. The CDR3 bases are TGTGCCAGCAGTGCCCCGGGACAGGGGGCGGACACTGAAGCTTTCTTT. Translated: CASSAPGQGADTEAFF.

This sequence joins TRBV19 and TRBJ2-7; weak D call: TRBD2 (6 bases). The V end was cut by 3 bases, the J end by 4 bases, with 10 bases between. The CDR3 covers 13 residues. Germline lookup yields CDR1 LNHDA and CDR2 SQIVND (reference sequence). As DNA, the CDR3 is TGTGCCAGTAGTATTGATAGCGGTTACGAGCAGTACTTC. Translation gives CASSIDSGYEQYF.

The rearrangement joins TRBV29-1 to TRBJ1-1; maybe TRBD1 (6 bases). Per the germline V gene, CDR1 is SQVTM and CDR2 is ANQGSEA. CDR3 length: 12 residues. Trimming took off 7 bases at V and 3 bases at J, with 12 bases between the two ends. The CDR3 nucleotides are TGCAGCGGGAACTACAGGGACACTGAAGCTTTCTTT. Its translation: CSGNYRDTEAFF.

The chain couples TRBV7-9 to TRBJ2-5, with D possibly matching TRBD1 (6 bases). V dropped 5 bases and J dropped 2 bases, with 21 bases sitting between them. Germline V gene data show CDR1 as SEHNR and CDR2 as FQNEAQ (reference sequence). The CDR3 loop spans 17 amino acids. CDR3 in amino acids: CASSPPLWSQGQETQYF. The CDR3 DNA sequence: TGTGCCAGCAGCCCTCCCCTTTGGAGCCAGGGGCAAGAGACCCAGTACTTC.

The V call is TRBV28, the J call TRBJ2-7, with D possibly being TRBD2 (5 bases). V was pared by 2 bases and J by 5 bases, with 10 bases between. The length of the CDR3 is 13 residues. Germline-derived CDR1 and CDR2 are MDHEN and SYDVKM. The CDR3 nucleotides read TGTGCCAGCAGTTTAATGGTGAGGGACGAGCAGTACTTC. This translates into CASSLMVRDEQYF.